Following are 21 T cell receptor beta chains from one sample sequenced in a study of T cell changes during pregnancy in multiple sclerosis. Assay used: immunoSEQ multiplex PCR; TCRdb lists only in-frame clones, some missing. This table has approximately 70,000 clones, about 92% appearing once. This specimen was peripheral blood, taken in the third trimester of pregnancy. The receptors here all came from a female donor with multiple sclerosis, enrolled in a pregnancy study.

This clone was seen a few times. The V call is TRBV30, the J call TRBJ1-1, with D uncertain. The germline gives CDR1 GTSNPN, CDR2 SVGIG (reference sequence). Between the trimmed V and J ends, which lost 0 bases and 7 bases, there was a span of 12 bases. This CDR3 is 13 amino acids long. The CDR3 DNA reads as TGTGCCTGGAGTGTTAGGACTTCGGGTGAAGCTTTCTTT. This sequence encodes CAWSVRTSGEAFF.

The V and J genes are TRBV5-4 and TRBJ2-7; TRBD2 might be the D (7 bases). Germline CDR1 reads SGHNT; CDR2 reads YYREEE (reference sequence). V was clipped by 0 bases and J by 2 bases, with 15 bases between them. CDR3 length: 16 residues. CDR3: CASSLALGGGPYEQYF. The CDR3 DNA follows: TGTGCCAGCAGCTTGGCACTAGGGGGGGGCCCCTACGAGCAGTACTTC. Variable domain in full (rest from reference TRBV5-4 and TRBJ2-7): ETGVTQSPTHLIKTRGQQVTLRCSSQSGHNTVSWYQQALGQGPQFIFQYYREEENGRGNFPPRFSGLQFPNYSSELNVNALELDDSALYLCASSLALGGGPYEQYFGPGTRLTVT.

This chain links TRBV7-9 with TRBJ2-1; 9 bases map to TRBD2. There are 16 residues in the CDR3. Germline V CDR1 and CDR2: SEHNR, FQNEAQ (reference sequence). V was pared by 4 bases and J by 3 bases, with 7 bases of the junction left unmatched. Here the CDR3 DNA reads TGTGCCAGCAGCTCCTATTTAGCGGGAGTCTACAATGAGCAGTTCTTC. Amino acids: CASSSYLAGVYNEQFF.

With regard to this clone: At one of its ends the junction is not consistent with the germline gene, which may arise from a read error. The V call is TRBV4-1, the J call TRBJ1-4, with TRBD1 matching 7 bases. The germline gives CDR1 MGHRA, CDR2 YSYEKL. The CDR3 is 11 residues long. The CDR3 bases are TGCGCCAGCAGTCCCGGGACAGATAGAGTTTTT. Its protein is CASSPGTDRVF.

The rearrangement uses TRBV7-9 and TRBJ2-7, with 8 bases that match TRBD1. V lost 4 bases and J lost 4; bases outside the gene matches: 6. The CDR3 covers 14 residues. CDR1 and CDR2 from the germline V gene are SEHNR and FQNEAQ (reference sequence). CDR3 amino acids: CASSSPGQEYEQYF. The CDR3 DNA reads TGTGCCAGCAGCTCGCCGGGACAGGAGTACGAGCAGTACTTC.

The V call is TRBV11-2, the J call TRBJ2-1, with D possibly matching TRBD2 (6 bases). This CDR3 has 15 residues. V lost 5 bases and J 4 bases, leaving 15 bases between the germline ends. CDR1 and CDR2 (germline): SGHAT, FQNNGV. The CDR3 region has the DNA TGTGCCAGCAGCCGACCGGGACTTCCATACAATGAGCAGTTCTTC. It specifies CASSRPGLPYNEQFF.

V and J are TRBV5-1 and TRBJ1-3; D not resolved. V was shortened by 0 bases and J by 0 bases, with 10 bases between the two germline ends. Germline CDR1 reads SGHRS; CDR2 reads YFSETQ. CDR3 length equals 16 residues. CDR3 region: CASSLVPGSSGNTIYF. CDR3 DNA: TGCGCCAGCAGCTTGGTGCCGGGAAGCTCTGGAAACACCATATATTTT.

The chain uses TRBV25-1 and TRBJ1-2; D is perhaps TRBD1 (6 bases). Trimming cost V 4 bases and J 6 bases, with 9 bases left between them. The germline V gene has CDR1 MGHDK and CDR2 SYGVNS. The CDR3 spans 12 residues. The CDR3 region is CASSATGDGYTF. The CDR3 coding sequence is TGTGCCAGCAGTGCGACAGGAGATGGCTACACCTTC.

This chain connects TRBV11-3 to TRBJ2-1; perhaps TRBD2 as D (7 bases). V was shortened by 5 bases and J by 4 bases, with 18 bases between the two germline ends. In germline, CDR1 is SGHNT, CDR2 YENEEA. The CDR3 runs 16 residues. The CDR3 bases are TGTGCCAGCAGCCCCGGGGGCGGGAGAGGATACAATGAGCAGTTCTTC. It codes for CASSPGGGRGYNEQFF.

The chain joins TRBV30 to TRBJ2-3; D call uncertain. The V end was cut by 2 bases, the J end by 4 bases, with 4 bases between. The CDR3 consists of 11 residues. Germline assignment: CDR1 GTSNPN and CDR2 SVGIG (reference sequence). The CDR3 here is CAWSRADTQYF. The CDR3 DNA follows: TGTGCCTGGAGTCGGGCAGATACGCAGTATTTT.

The V gene is TRBV13, the J gene TRBJ1-3; 7 nucleotides agree with TRBD1. The CDR3 covers 17 residues. The V gene end was trimmed by 0 bases and the J gene end by 2 bases; junction bases not matched to a gene: 7. Looked up from germline, CDR1 is PRHDT and CDR2 is FYEKMQ (reference sequence). In DNA form, the CDR3 reads TGTGCCAGCAGCTTAGGGACAGGGTCTCGGGCTGGAAACACCATATATTTT. As protein: CASSLGTGSRAGNTIYF.

This clone is labeled medium-sized. This chain connects TRBV7-3 to TRBJ1-1, with D possibly being TRBD1 (6 bases). Trimming took off 5 bases at V and 4 bases at J, with 14 bases between the two ends. The CDR3 covers 14 residues. Germline V gene sequence: CDR1 SGHTA, CDR2 FQGTGA. The CDR3 sequence is CASSPGLGATEAFF. CDR3 DNA sequence: TGTGCCAGCAGCCCCGGTCTGGGGGCCACTGAAGCTTTCTTT.

The genes are TRBV19 and TRBJ2-7, with 10 positions matching TRBD2. CDR3 size: 16 residues. Germline lookup yields CDR1 LNHDA and CDR2 SQIVND (reference sequence). J was trimmed by 5 bases and V by 4 bases; bases with no gene match: 11. CDR3 bases: TGTGCCAGTAGTACCAACCTAGCGGGAGCGATACACGAGCAGTACTTC. Translating it yields CASSTNLAGAIHEQYF.

This rearrangement joins TRBV28 to TRBJ1-4; no definite D call. V lost 5 bases to trimming and J lost 0 bases, with 7 bases between them. The CDR3 spans 14 residues. Per the germline V gene, CDR1 is MDHEN and CDR2 is SYDVKM. The CDR3: CASSGSATNEKLFF. The CDR3 bases are TGTGCCAGCAGTGGGAGTGCAACTAATGAAAAACTGTTTTTT.

The genes are TRBV5-6 and TRBJ2-7; 7 bases map to TRBD2. The CDR3 length is 13 residues. CDR1 and CDR2 from the germline V gene are SGHDT and YYEEEE. The V and J ends lost 5 bases and 6 bases, in that order; junction bases with no gene match: 8. DNA for the CDR3: TGTGCCAGCAGGAATACGGCGGGAGCCGAGCAGTACTTC. Its translation: CASRNTAGAEQYF.

The chain uses TRBV11-2 and TRBJ2-5, with D perhaps TRBD2 (5 bases). From germline, CDR1 is SGHAT and CDR2 FQNNGV. The CDR3 loop spans 17 amino acids. Between the trimmed V and J ends, which lost 5 bases and 5 bases, there was a span of 24 bases. The CDR3 sequence: CASSHTWWESKWETQYF. The CDR3 DNA follows: TGTGCCAGCAGCCACACTTGGTGGGAGTCAAAGTGGGAGACCCAGTACTTC.

The chain has TRBV18 and TRBJ1-5; D remains ambiguous. Germline V gene sequence: CDR1 KGHSH, CDR2 LQKENI. The length of the CDR3 is 14 residues. V was cut by 1 base and J by 7 bases, with 11 bases left in between. The CDR3 DNA reads as TGTGCCAGCTCACCACAGGGTGAGGGCCAGCCCCAGCATTTT. Protein sequence: CASSPQGEGQPQHF.

This clone was seen a single time. The J gene is TRBJ2-7, the V gene TRBV7-9; D is perhaps TRBD2 (5 bases). Germline V gene lookup returns CDR1 SEHNR and CDR2 FQNEAQ (reference sequence). The ends were cut back, 5 bases at V and 13 bases at J, with 21 bases in the middle. The CDR3 extends over 13 amino acids. CDR3 nucleotide sequence: TGTGCCAGCAGCCCCCCAAGGCCCGAGGGCTTCTACTTC. Protein sequence: CASSPPRPEGFYF.

This chain connects TRBV9 to TRBJ2-2; no definite D call. Trimming cost V 0 bases and J 6 bases, with 6 bases left between them. The CDR3 has 13 amino acids. Germline V gene sequence: CDR1 SGDLS, CDR2 YYNGEE. The CDR3 sequence is CASSVVSSGELFF. The CDR3 DNA reads as TGTGCCAGCAGCGTAGTTAGTTCCGGGGAGCTGTTTTTT. Based on the CDR3 plus reference TRBV9 and TRBJ2-2, the full variable domain is DSGVTQTPKHLITATGQRVTLRCSPRSGDLSVYWYQQSLDQGLQFLIQYYNGEERAKGNILERFSAQQFPDLHSELNLSSLELGDSALYFCASSVVSSGELFFGEGSRLTVL.

The CDR3 sequence is CASSLGVGTGSEQYF. Written as DNA, the CDR3 is TGTGCCAGCAGTCTTGGCGTCGGGACAGGGAGTGAGCAGTACTTC. J is TRBJ2-7 and V is TRBV27; 9 positions match TRBD1. This CDR3 has 15 amino acids. Germline V gene lookup returns CDR1 MNHEY and CDR2 SMNVEV (reference sequence). After removal of 5 bases from V and 7 bases from J, the junction contained 12 bases not matched to a gene.

The rearrangement joins TRBV13 to TRBJ2-7; D uncertain. The CDR3 spans 14 residues. Trimming took 7 bases from V and 3 from J, leaving 16 bases between them. Germline lookup yields CDR1 PRHDT and CDR2 FYEKMQ (reference sequence). This CDR3 reads CASTLGLSYYEQYF. The DNA of the CDR3 is TGTGCCAGCACTCTAGGTCTTAGCTACTACGAGCAGTACTTC.